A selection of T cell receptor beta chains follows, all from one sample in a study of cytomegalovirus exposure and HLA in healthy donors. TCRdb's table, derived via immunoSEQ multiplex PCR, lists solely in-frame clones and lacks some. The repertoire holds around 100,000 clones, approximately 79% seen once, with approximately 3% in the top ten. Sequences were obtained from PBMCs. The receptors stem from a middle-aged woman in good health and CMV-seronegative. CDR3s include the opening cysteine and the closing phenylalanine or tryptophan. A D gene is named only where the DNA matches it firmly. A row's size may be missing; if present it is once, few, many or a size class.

TGTGCCAGCAGCCAAGGGACAGGGGGCTTCCGCAATCAGCCCCAGCATTTT,CASSQGTGGFRNQPQHF,TRBD1,TRBJ1-5,once,TRBV5-6
TGCGCCAGCAGCCAAGATTTTCGACAGCAAGAGACCCAGTACTTC,CASSQDFRQQETQYF,-,TRBJ2-5,once,TRBV4-3
TGTGCCAGTAGTATAGATAGGTCTGCTGGACAGAGACCCACCGGGGAGCTGTTTTTT,CASSIDRSAGQRPTGELFF,-,TRBJ2-2,once,TRBV19
TGTGCCAGCAGCTTAGACGAGTCAGATACGCAGTATTTT,CASSLDESDTQYF,-,TRBJ2-3,few,TRBV7-8
TGTGCCAGCAGCTTAGGCCCCCCGGGGGCGAACACCGGGGAGCTGTTTTTT,CASSLGPPGANTGELFF,-,TRBJ2-2,-,TRBV7-2
TGTGCCTGGACTCCGGGACTATCAACAGATACGCAGTATTTT,CAWTPGLSTDTQYF,TRBD2,TRBJ2-3,-,TRBV30
TGCGCCAGCAGCCAGGGGGACGGAAGTATAGGTGGCTACACCTTC,CASSQGDGSIGGYTF,TRBD1,TRBJ1-2,-,TRBV5-1
TGTGCCAGCAGCTCATCAGGCAGGGCCCTGGGGCAGTACTTC,CASSSSGRALGQYF,-,TRBJ2-7,-,TRBV7-9
TGTGCCATCTTTTCAGGGGAGTGGGTCAACTATGGCTACACCTTC,CAIFSGEWVNYGYTF,-,TRBJ1-2,-,TRBV28
TGTGCCAGCAGCTTCGGGACAGGGCGTTTACAGCCCCAGCATTTT,CASSFGTGRLQPQHF,TRBD1,TRBJ1-5,-,TRBV5-5
TGTGCCAGCAGCATCCCGGGGAACACCGGGGAGCTGTTTTTT,CASSIPGNTGELFF,-,TRBJ2-2,-,TRBV7-2
TGTGCAAGTCGTCGTATAGGACTAGCTGAAGTCCATGAGCAGTTCTTC,CASRRIGLAEVHEQFF,-,TRBJ2-1,-,TRBV12-2
TGTGCCATCACCGCCGGGACAGGGGCCCTCACTGAAGCTTTCTTT,CAITAGTGALTEAFF,TRBD1,TRBJ1-1,-,TRBV10-3
TGTGCCAGCAGTTCCGGGACAGGGGCGACGGAGTACTTC,CASSSGTGATEYF,TRBD1,TRBJ2-7,few,TRBV7-7
TGTGCCATCGGCGCGGGGACAGGGGGCATCTACGAGCAGTACTTC,CAIGAGTGGIYEQYF,TRBD1,TRBJ2-7,-,TRBV27
TGTGCCAGCGGGCAGAACACTGAAGCTTTCTTT,CASGQNTEAFF,-,TRBJ1-1,-,TRBV25-1
TGTGCCAGCAGCTTGACAGACTTCTATGGCTACACCTTC,CASSLTDFYGYTF,-,TRBJ1-2,once,TRBV11-2
TGTGCCAGCAGCTTAGTGGGTGACAGGGAGATTGAAGCTTTCTTT,CASSLVGDREIEAFF,TRBD1,TRBJ1-1,-,TRBV7-2
TGTGCCAGCAGCCCATTGACCGGGACTAGCGGCACAGATACGCAGTATTTT,CASSPLTGTSGTDTQYF,TRBD2,TRBJ2-3,-,TRBV5-4
TGTGCCAGCAGCGTAGGTGGGACAGGCGGCGAGGCCCAGTACTTC,CASSVGGTGGEAQYF,TRBD1,TRBJ2-5,-,TRBV9
TGTGCCAGTAGTATCCGGCGCGGATCGCCGGGCACCGGGGAGCTGTTTTTT,CASSIRRGSPGTGELFF,-,TRBJ2-2,few,TRBV19
TGTGCCACCGCGGGACCTACCTACATTCAGTACTTC,CATAGPTYIQYF,-,TRBJ2-4,-,TRBV10-3
TGCGCCAGCAGCTTGACCCAGGATAATGAAAAACTGTTTTTT,CASSLTQDNEKLFF,-,TRBJ1-4,-,TRBV5-1
TGTGCCAGCTCACACAGGGGGTCTAATGAAAAACTGTTTTTT,CASSHRGSNEKLFF,TRBD1,TRBJ1-4,-,TRBV18
TGTGCCAGCATCCTTACTAGCGGGAGGGCCAACACCGGGGAGCTGTTTTTT,CASILTSGRANTGELFF,TRBD2,TRBJ2-2,-,TRBV7-9
TGTGCCAGCAGCTTAAGGCGGGGGGGTGATTCTCTCCAAGAGACCCAGTACTTC,CASSLRRGGDSLQETQYF,TRBD2,TRBJ2-5,-,TRBV7-2
TGTGCCAGCAGTAGACAGGGAGGAAGTTTCTATGGCTACACCTTC,CASSRQGGSFYGYTF,TRBD1,TRBJ1-2,-,TRBV6-1
TGTGCCATCAGTGAGTATCGGGGTTCACACGAGCAGTACTTC,CAISEYRGSHEQYF,-,TRBJ2-7,few,TRBV10-3
TGTGCCACCAGCAGAGATCCCCCGGACGCGGGGGCTTCACCCCTCCACTTT,CATSRDPPDAGASPLHF,-,TRBJ1-6,-,TRBV15
TGTGCCTGGAGTGCCAGCGGACGTTCCACGCAGCCCCAGCATTTT,CAWSASGRSTQPQHF,-,TRBJ1-5,-,TRBV30
TGTGCCAGCAGCTTAAGCAGACAGGGGGCCGAAGAGACCCAGTACTTC,CASSLSRQGAEETQYF,TRBD1,TRBJ2-5,-,TRBV7-7
TGTGCCAGCAGTGTGGGCAGGGGGACTAGCGGGGGTGGGACCCAGTACTTC,CASSVGRGTSGGGTQYF,TRBD2,TRBJ2-5,once,TRBV6-1
TGTGCCAGGGAGAGGAACGGACAGGCGGATCCCTACGAGCAGTACTTC,CARERNGQADPYEQYF,TRBD1,TRBJ2-7,-,TRBV6-4
TGTGCCAGCAGCGTAGGTGGGGGCGGCTACACAGATACGCAGTATTTT,CASSVGGGGYTDTQYF,-,TRBJ2-3,-,TRBV9
TGTGCCAGCAGCACAGGGGTATTGCTCTACGAGCAGTACTTC,CASSTGVLLYEQYF,TRBD1,TRBJ2-7,-,TRBV7-8
TGTGCCAGCAGCGTAGGGTTGGGACAGAACTATGGCTACACCTTC,CASSVGLGQNYGYTF,TRBD1,TRBJ1-2,-,TRBV9
TGTGCCAGCAGCTTGGCAGGGGTAACTGAAGCTTTCTTT,CASSLAGVTEAFF,-,TRBJ1-1,-,TRBV5-4
TGTGCCACCAGCAGTAAGGGGGCAGGTTCGGATGGCTACACCTTC,CATSSKGAGSDGYTF,TRBD1,TRBJ1-2,-,TRBV15
TGCGCCAGCAGCTTGGGGGGGCACGGTTCACCCCTCCACTTT,CASSLGGHGSPLHF,-,TRBJ1-6,-,TRBV5-1
TGTGCCAGCAGCTCCCAAGGGGGGGAGACTGAAGCTTTCTTT,CASSSQGGETEAFF,-,TRBJ1-1,-,TRBV7-9
TGTGCCAGCAGCTTAGGCGGGGAACAAGAGACCCAGTACTTC,CASSLGGEQETQYF,-,TRBJ2-5,-,TRBV7-9